The present TCR beta chain was sequenced within a study of OX40 agonist ivuxolimab in advanced cancers. Study outcomes and limitations: Averaging showed that CD8+ T cells had more expanded clones than CD4+ did.

Sequencing used immunoSEQ multiplex PCR; TCRdb keeps in-frame clones, though not all of them. Among under 70,000 clones listed, about four fifths were seen once. The CDR3 is 16 amino acids. V shed 1 base, J shed 6 bases, and the junction held 5 bases outside the gene matches. Germline assignment: CDR1 KGHSH and CDR2 LQKENI. The sample holds one count of this clone. Its antigen is currently unknown. The rearrangement uses TRBV18 and TRBJ2-1, with 11 bases that match TRBD1. The material was CD4+ or CD8+ T cells sorted from blood, obtained in a trial of the OX40 agonist ivuxolimab. This TCR derives from an adult with an advanced solid tumor such as melanoma, head and neck, liver or kidney cancer. The CDR3 sequence is CASSPQGTGGINEQFF. For the CDR3, the DNA is TGTGCCAGCTCACCACAGGGGACAGGGGGGATCAATGAGCAGTTCTTC.